One and the same sample provided the 23 T cell receptor beta chains below, sequenced in a study of blood T cell repertoires in COVID-19. The table came from immunoSEQ multiplex PCR; TCRdb's copy has only in-frame clones and leaves some out. This table has around 280,000 clones, 87% appearing once. What was sequenced was PBMCs or T cells enriched from blood (not recorded which). The receptors were gathered from a woman in her thirties or forties who had recovered from COVID-19.

This clone was recorded a few times. The chain links TRBV3-1 (or the pseudogene TRBV3-2) to TRBJ2-1, with TRBD2 identical over 7 bases. The CDR3 runs 15 residues. The germline V gene has CDR1 LGHDT and CDR2 YNNKEL (reference sequence). V lost 4 bases, J lost 5 bases, and 8 bases stayed unmatched. As DNA, the CDR3 is TGTGCCAGCAGCCTAGGGGCGGGAGCAAACAATGAGCAGTTCTTC. This encodes CASSLGAGANNEQFF.

The V gene is TRBV30, the J gene TRBJ1-2; 8 nucleotides match TRBD1. Germline-derived CDR1 and CDR2 are GTSNPN and SVGIG (reference sequence). CDR3 size: 13 residues. With 0 bases clipped from V and 8 bases from J, the junction kept 5 bases outside the gene matches. The CDR3 nucleotides read TGTGCCTGGAGTGTACTGGGACAGGCCGGCTACACCTTC. It codes for CAWSVLGQAGYTF.

The chain joins TRBV4-1 to TRBJ2-1; 13 bases line up with TRBD2. Germline CDR1 and CDR2: MGHRA and YSYEKL. The CDR3 is 16 residues long. Trimming at V came to 4 bases and at J to 2 bases, leaving 2 bases not matched to a gene. The CDR3 coding sequence is TGCGCCAGCAGCCGGGGACTAGCGGGACCCTACAATGAGCAGTTCTTC. Translated, it gives CASSRGLAGPYNEQFF.

The CDR3: CASSLRGLEGYEQYF. CDR3 in DNA: TGTGCCAGCAGCTTGCGGGGCCTGGAAGGTTACGAGCAGTACTTC. The chain combines TRBV7-2 with TRBJ2-7; D might be TRBD2 (6 bases). This CDR3 comprises 15 residues. Per germline, CDR1 SGHTA and CDR2 FQGNSA. The V end was cut by 3 bases, the J end by 4 bases, with 16 bases between. The full variable domain, in which reference TRBV7-2 and TRBJ2-7 provide the parts outside the CDR3, is GAGVSQSPSNKVTEKGKDVELRCDPISGHTALYWYRQSLGQGLEFLIYFQGNSAPDKSGLPSDRFSAERTGGSVSTLTIQRTQQEDSAVYLCASSLRGLEGYEQYFGPGTRLTVT.

V gene TRBV4-3 combines with J gene TRBJ1-1; tentative D call: TRBD1 (6 bases). Trimming shortened V by 6 bases and J by 4 bases, and 18 bases separated the two germline ends. Germline V CDR1 and CDR2: LGHNA, YSLEER. The CDR3 length is 15 residues. In DNA form, the CDR3 reads TGCGCCAGCAGTCCCTTGTTTGGGGGCGGCACTGAAGCTTTCTTT. This translates into CASSPLFGGGTEAFF.

The chain carries TRBV4-2 and TRBJ2-2; D perhaps matches TRBD1 (6 bases). Looked up from germline, CDR1 is LGHNA and CDR2 is YNFKEQ. This CDR3 comprises 15 residues. V lost 4 bases, J lost 4 bases, and 13 bases lay in between. The CDR3 here is CASSPQGSGTGELFF. In nucleotides, the CDR3 is TGTGCCAGCAGCCCTCAGGGGTCGGGCACCGGGGAGCTGTTTTTT.

The chain uses TRBV28 and TRBJ1-2; 10 bases are a match to TRBD1. This CDR3 spans 13 amino acids. The junction had 3 bases not matched to a gene; V was cut back by 7 bases and J by 4 bases. Germline loops: CDR1 MDHEN, CDR2 SYDVKM. CDR3 in DNA: TGTGCCAGCAAGGACAGGGGGACCTATGGCTACACCTTC. As protein: CASKDRGTYGYTF.

The rearrangement joins TRBV9 to TRBJ1-2; 7 positions match TRBD1. This CDR3 contains 16 residues. The V gene's germline CDR1 is SGDLS and CDR2 YYNGEE. With 0 bases clipped from V and 7 bases from J, the junction kept 12 bases outside the gene matches. DNA for the CDR3: TGTGCCAGCAGCGTAGCTACCCCGAGACAGGGAAGTGGCTACACCTTC. Protein: CASSVATPRQGSGYTF.

The gene calls are TRBV27 and TRBJ2-1; 14 bases align to TRBD2. The germline gives CDR1 MNHEY, CDR2 SMNVEV (reference sequence). Losses at the gene ends were 3 bases for V and 7 bases for J; bases not matched to a gene: 8. There are 17 residues in the CDR3. In DNA, the CDR3 is TGTGCCAGCAGTTTTGGGTGGGGGACTAGCGGGAGAAATGAGCAGTTCTTC. It specifies CASSFGWGTSGRNEQFF.

The count of this clone is one. The chain employs TRBV30 and TRBJ2-1; 7 bases align to TRBD2. Germline-derived CDR1 and CDR2 are GTSNPN and SVGIG (reference sequence). The CDR3 sequence is 14 residues long. Trimming removed 1 base from V and 8 bases from J; junction bases left unmatched: 8. The CDR3 sequence: CAWSGLGGAHEQFF. In DNA, the CDR3 is TGTGCCTGGAGTGGTCTGGGAGGGGCACATGAGCAGTTCTTC.

The V call is TRBV30, the J call TRBJ1-5; 7 bases align to TRBD1. J lost 0 bases, V lost 2 bases, and 4 bases had no gene match. Germline CDR1 and CDR2: GTSNPN and SVGIG (reference sequence). The CDR3 contains 15 residues. CDR3 bases: TGTGCCTGGAGTACGACAGGGAATAGCAATCAGCCCCAGCATTTT. Translating gives CAWSTTGNSNQPQHF. Using reference TRBV30 and TRBJ1-5 for the parts outside the CDR3, the full variable domain is SQTIHQWPATLVQPVGSPLSLECTVEGTSNPNLYWYRQAAGRGLQLLFYSVGIGQISSEVPQNLSASRPQDRQFILSSKKLLLSDSGFYLCAWSTTGNSNQPQHFGDGTRLSIL.

The chain links TRBV19 to TRBJ1-1, with a possible D match to TRBD1 (5 bases). Looked up from germline, CDR1 is LNHDA and CDR2 is SQIVND (reference sequence). The CDR3 consists of 14 residues. V shed 6 bases and J shed 1 base, with 12 bases lying between them. The CDR3 loop reads CASSTVQGNTEAFF. CDR3 sequence (DNA): TGTGCCAGTAGCACCGTGCAGGGGAACACTGAAGCTTTCTTT.

The chain joins TRBV3-1 (or the pseudogene TRBV3-2) to TRBJ2-2; 14 positions agree with TRBD2. V lost 4 bases, J lost 4 bases, and 11 bases stayed unmatched. Looked up from germline, CDR1 is LGHDT and CDR2 is YNNKEL (reference sequence). The CDR3 is 19 residues long. CDR3 sequence (DNA): TGTGCCAGCAGCCCACCCTTGACTAGCGGGAGGGCGAGCACCGGGGAGCTGTTTTTT. Protein: CASSPPLTSGRASTGELFF.

V is TRBV7-2 and J is TRBJ2-7, with TRBD1 identical over 9 bases. This CDR3 has 14 residues. J lost 5 bases, V lost 2 bases, and 4 bases had no gene match. CDR1 is SGHTA and CDR2 is FQGNSA in the germline V gene. CDR3 nucleotide sequence: TGTGCCAGCAGCTTATCACAGGGGGCAAACGAGCAGTACTTC. Translation: CASSLSQGANEQYF. The full variable domain, its missing parts supplied by reference TRBV7-2 and TRBJ2-7, is GAGVSQSPSNKVTEKGKDVELRCDPISGHTALYWYRQSLGQGLEFLIYFQGNSAPDKSGLPSDRFSAERTGGSVSTLTIQRTQQEDSAVYLCASSLSQGANEQYFGPGTRLTVT.

The chain couples TRBV7-2 to TRBJ2-7; 13 nucleotides align to TRBD2. V dropped 5 bases and J dropped 4; count of bases not matched to a gene: 2. This CDR3 has 14 residues. CDR1 is SGHTA and CDR2 is FQGNSA in the germline V gene. The DNA for the CDR3 is TGTGCCAGCAGCACACTAGCGGGAGGGTACGAGCAGTACTTC. Encoded protein: CASSTLAGGYEQYF.

This chain connects TRBV15 to TRBJ1-3; D is unresolved. The CDR3 contains 13 residues. Germline loops: CDR1 LNHNV, CDR2 YYDKDF (reference sequence). V dropped 3 bases and J dropped 0 bases, with 3 bases sitting between them. This CDR3 reads CATSRSSGNTIYF. The CDR3 DNA is TGTGCCACCAGCAGGAGCTCTGGAAACACCATATATTTT.

The J gene is TRBJ2-5, the V gene TRBV28, with a possible D match to TRBD2 (6 bases). V lost 5 bases to trimming and J lost 7 bases, with 14 bases between them. The CDR3 is 13 residues long. Germline CDR1 is MDHEN and CDR2 is SYDVKM. This CDR3 reads CASSREVPGTQYF. CDR3 nucleotides: TGTGCCAGCAGTAGGGAGGTCCCAGGGACCCAGTACTTC.

The chain joins TRBV10-3 to TRBJ2-5, with D perhaps matching TRBD1 (6 bases). Trimming shortened V by 7 bases and J by 4 bases, and 19 bases separated the two germline ends. CDR1 and CDR2 (germline): ENHRY, SYGVKD. This CDR3 is built from 15 residues. DNA for the CDR3: TGTGCCATCACGGCTAGTCAGGGGACGAGAGAGACCCAGTACTTC. Its protein product is CAITASQGTRETQYF.

The CDR3 region is CASSPPGQLTEQFF. The CDR3 nucleotides read TGTGCCAGCTCACCACCGGGACAGCTCACGGAGCAGTTCTTC. The J gene is TRBJ2-1, the V gene TRBV18; 7 bases are shared with TRBD1. The V gene's germline CDR1 is KGHSH and CDR2 LQKENI. V trimming: 0 bases; J trimming: 10 bases; junction bases outside the gene matches: 6. The CDR3 loop spans 14 amino acids.

V usage is TRBV6-2 or TRBV6-3 and J usage is TRBJ2-7, with TRBD1 identical over 9 bases. The CDR3 has 15 residues. Germline loops: CDR1 MNHEY, CDR2 SVGEGT. The V and J ends lost 6 bases and 5 bases, in that order; junction bases with no gene match: 11. This CDR3 reads CASSWTGTGPNEQYF. The CDR3 region has the DNA TGTGCCAGCAGCTGGACCGGGACAGGGCCCAACGAGCAGTACTTC.

CDR3: CATSSPLGGSGANVLTF. In DNA form, the CDR3 reads TGTGCCACCAGCAGCCCCCTCGGGGGTTCTGGGGCCAACGTCCTGACTTTC. The chain carries TRBV15 and TRBJ2-6; a weak D match, TRBD2 (6 bases). The ends were cut back, 3 bases at V and 1 base at J, with 13 bases in the middle. Germline assignment: CDR1 LNHNV and CDR2 YYDKDF (reference sequence). CDR3 length: 17 amino acids.

This chain links TRBV3-1 (or the pseudogene TRBV3-2) with TRBJ2-2; TRBD2 matches at 10 bases. CDR3 length: 20 residues. Germline trimming cut 0 bases from V and 6 bases from J; bases unmatched to any gene: 16. Germline values: CDR1 LGHDT, CDR2 YNNKEL (reference sequence). In DNA form, the CDR3 reads TGTGCCAGCAGCCAAGATAGTAGCGGGAGGACCCCTCCCCCTTCCGGGGAGCTGTTTTTT. This codes for CASSQDSSGRTPPPSGELFF.

This chain links TRBV7-8 with TRBJ1-6, with TRBD1 matching 7 bases. The CDR3 sequence is 16 residues long. Germline CDR1 is SGHVS and CDR2 is FQNEAQ. Trimming at V came to 6 bases and at J to 0 bases, leaving 5 bases not matched to a gene. In DNA form, the CDR3 reads TGTGCCAGCAGTCGTGCAGGGGGCTCCTATAATTCACCCCTCCACTTT. Translated: CASSRAGGSYNSPLHF.